Below, 4 T cell receptor beta chains from the same sample are listed, as sequenced in a study of blood T cells in healthy people across ages. The use of a sample-barcoded 5' primer and a J-beta primer mix characterized a second PCR of about 7 to 12 cycles. One entry per CDR3 protein results from TCRdb running MiXCR on the 5' RACE reads. The sample includes some 370,000 distinct CDR3 sequences, about 49% of them seen just once. The sample comprised blood. These receptors were taken from a man in his fifties or sixties in good health.

Ten or more counts support this clonotype. CDR3 in DNA: TGTGCCACCAGTGATTCGGGAGGGTTAGATACGCAGTATTTT. The encoded protein is CATSDSGGLDTQYF. The chain recombines TRBV24-1 with TRBJ2-3; 8 nucleotides line up with TRBD2. The trim removed 2 bases at V and 5 bases at J, leaving 2 bases unmatched. The CDR3 spans 14 residues. Per the germline V gene, CDR1 is KGHDR and CDR2 is SFDVKD.

This clonotype turned up a few times. The chain links TRBV6-5 to TRBJ2-4; the match to TRBD1 covers 10 bases. The DNA end is a closer match to TRBJ2-7, so the J assignment may be wrong. The CDR3 runs to 13 residues. The V gene's germline CDR1 is MNHEY and CDR2 SVGAGI. DNA of the CDR3: TGTGCCAGCAGCTCCGGGACAGGGGACGAGCAGTACTTC. Translated, it gives CASSSGTGDEQYF.

This clonotype was seen a few times. The V and J genes are TRBV7-9 and TRBJ2-7; tentative D call: TRBD2 (5 bases). This CDR3 spans 14 amino acids. V lost 0 bases, J lost 2 bases, and 8 bases lay in between. Germline CDR1 reads SEHNR; CDR2 reads FQNEAQ (reference sequence). CDR3 loop: CASSLAHGTYEQYF. The CDR3, as DNA: TGTGCCAGCAGCTTAGCACACGGGACCTACGAGCAGTACTTC.

The chain has TRBV7-9 and TRBJ2-7, with TRBD1 identical over 8 bases. V lost 5 bases, J lost 4 bases, and 10 bases stayed unmatched. This CDR3 is 15 amino acids long. Germline V gene sequence: CDR1 SEHNR, CDR2 FQNEAQ (reference sequence). CDR3 sequence: CASSRPGQVLYEQYF. Written as DNA, the CDR3 is TGTGCCAGCAGCCGACCGGGACAGGTACTTTACGAGCAGTACTTC.